One T cell receptor beta chain is described in this entry. The antigen remains unidentified. V gave up 5 bases and J gave up 1 base, with 6 bases separating them. CDR3 length: 13 amino acids. Looked up from germline, CDR1 is SGHTA and CDR2 is FQGNSA. This record belongs to a study of T cells after yellow fever vaccination. On the study more broadly: Libraries from low-cell-number fractions were prepared with the SMART-Seq v4 Ultra Low Input RNA kit. General observations from the study: Weaker overall, the secondary response nonetheless peaked faster (day 5 versus 15).

By 5'RACE template switching, TCR cDNA was produced, with a universal primer site and UMIs added in the process. TCRdb re-called the 5' RACE reads through MiXCR, storing one row per CDR3 protein. The sample records about 350,000 distinct CDR3 sequences, 7% to 10% being singletons. The source material was PBMCs, sampled more than 40 days after the first yellow fever vaccination. The TCR comes from a man aged 18 to 35 who received the YFV17D yellow fever vaccine. The chain carries TRBV7-2 and TRBJ1-5; D is unclear. The CDR3 loop reads CASSTQSNQPQHF. The CDR3 coding sequence is TGTGCCAGCAGCACGCAGAGCAATCAGCCCCAGCATTTT. Combining the CDR3 with reference TRBV7-2 and TRBJ1-5 gives the whole variable domain GAGVSQSPSNKVTEKGKDVELRCDPISGHTALYWYRQSLGQGLEFLIYFQGNSAPDKSGLPSDRFSAERTGGSVSTLTIQRTQQEDSAVYLCASSTQSNQPQHFGDGTRLSIL.